One sample yielded the 30 T cell receptor beta chains listed below, sequenced in a study of cytomegalovirus exposure and HLA in healthy donors. This PCR relied on a set of 60 Vbeta primers and 13 Jbeta primers. This table comes from immunoSEQ multiplex PCR, and its TCRdb copy is limited to in-frame clones, with some not included. The data contain 95,000 to 150,000 clones, over 75% of them singletons. The material sequenced was PBMCs. These receptors were collected from a human donor in good health.

The chain employs TRBV19 and TRBJ2-1; 11 bases fit TRBD1. V dropped 6 bases and J dropped 8; count of bases not matched to a gene: 9. The CDR3 sequence is 15 residues long. CDR1 is LNHDA and CDR2 is SQIVND in the germline V gene (reference sequence). CDR3 bases: TGTGCCAGTAGCCGGACAGGGGGCTACTCCGATGAGCAGTTCTTC. Encoded protein: CASSRTGGYSDEQFF.

V and J are TRBV27 and TRBJ1-4, with a possible D match to TRBD1 (5 bases). Germline V gene data show CDR1 as MNHEY and CDR2 as SMNVEV (reference sequence). Trimming removed 5 bases at V and 5 bases at J, with 15 bases between. The CDR3 spans 15 residues. For the CDR3, the DNA is TGTGCCAGCAGTCCCCTCGGGGGATTAAATGAAAAACTGTTTTTT. Encoded protein: CASSPLGGLNEKLFF.

The chain combines TRBV4-1 with TRBJ2-7; 13 positions agree with TRBD2. The CDR3 consists of 21 residues. V trimming: 1 base; J trimming: 4 bases; junction bases outside the gene matches: 19. Germline V gives CDR1 MGHRA, CDR2 YSYEKL. This CDR3 is CASSQVTGLAGVHPISYEQYF. The CDR3 DNA sequence: TGCGCCAGCAGCCAAGTTACTGGACTAGCGGGAGTCCACCCAATTTCTTACGAGCAGTACTTC.

The rearrangement joins TRBV5-4 to TRBJ2-7, with D possibly TRBD2 on 7 matching bases. V was pared by 2 bases and J by 4 bases, with 19 bases between. The CDR3 extends over 16 amino acids. CDR1 is SGHNT and CDR2 is YYREEE in the germline V gene (reference sequence). DNA for the CDR3: TGTGCCAGCAGCTTTGGAGGGGGGGACGGAAGATACGAGCAGTACTTC. It codes for CASSFGGGDGRYEQYF.

This clone was detected only a few times. The J gene is TRBJ2-7, the V gene TRBV5-4, with 14 bases matching TRBD2. Germline trimming cut 2 bases from V and 0 bases from J; bases unmatched to any gene: 4. From germline, CDR1 is SGHNT and CDR2 YYREEE (reference sequence). The CDR3 is 17 residues long. Here the CDR3 reads CASSFGLAGGSSYEQYF. Written as DNA, the CDR3 is TGTGCCAGCAGCTTCGGACTAGCGGGGGGAAGCTCCTACGAGCAGTACTTC. Using reference TRBV5-4 and TRBJ2-7 for the parts outside the CDR3, the full variable domain is ETGVTQSPTHLIKTRGQQVTLRCSSQSGHNTVSWYQQALGQGPQFIFQYYREEENGRGNFPPRFSGLQFPNYSSELNVNALELDDSALYLCASSFGLAGGSSYEQYFGPGTRLTVT.

The chain employs TRBV18 and TRBJ1-3, with TRBD1 as a possible D gene (5 bases). V lost 2 bases and J lost 4, with 15 bases in between. This CDR3 has 16 amino acids. The germline CDR1 and CDR2 sequences are KGHSH and LQKENI. The CDR3 DNA reads TGTGCCAGCTCACCATTGGGGCCCTTGGGAGGAAACACCATATATTTT. It encodes CASSPLGPLGGNTIYF.

This clone was recorded a few times. This sequence joins TRBV28 and TRBJ2-7; D perhaps matches TRBD1 (7 bases). Germline V CDR1 and CDR2: MDHEN, SYDVKM. The V and J ends lost 8 bases and 4 bases respectively, with 15 bases between them. The CDR3 has 13 amino acids. The CDR3 DNA is TGTGCCAGCGGACAGGACTATTCTTACGAGCAGTACTTC. This encodes CASGQDYSYEQYF.

The chain carries TRBV5-6 and TRBJ2-1; 7 nucleotides line up with TRBD1. CDR1 is SGHDT, CDR2 YYEEEE, per germline. The trim removed 4 bases at V and 6 bases at J, leaving 7 bases unmatched. There are 14 residues in the CDR3. The DNA for the CDR3 is TGTGCCAGCAGCGGGACAGTCTGGGGCAATGAGCAGTTCTTC. The encoded protein is CASSGTVWGNEQFF.

The gene calls are TRBV5-4 and TRBJ2-5; possible D gene TRBD1, 5 bases. The CDR3 is 13 amino acids. The germline V and J ends were trimmed by 2 bases and 4 bases, with 9 bases remaining between them. CDR1 SGHNT and CDR2 YYREEE come from the germline V gene (reference sequence). This CDR3 is CASSFKGSETQYF. The CDR3, as DNA: TGTGCCAGCAGCTTCAAGGGGTCAGAGACCCAGTACTTC.

The CDR3 DNA sequence: TGTGCCAGTAGCCCCGGCCAGGAGGTGGTGAGGGCTTTCTTT. Translation gives CASSPGQEVVRAFF. This rearrangement joins TRBV19 to TRBJ1-1; D ambiguous. Germline V CDR1 and CDR2: LNHDA, SQIVND (reference sequence). Trimming left V 6 bases short and J 11 bases short, with 22 bases between. This CDR3 region has 14 residues.

The J gene is TRBJ2-1, the V gene TRBV7-9, with TRBD2 as a possible D gene (6 bases). Germline V gives CDR1 SEHNR, CDR2 FQNEAQ (reference sequence). This CDR3 has 15 amino acids. Trimming pared 3 bases from V and 4 bases from J, leaving 13 bases between. Written as DNA, the CDR3 is TGTGCCAGCAGCTTGTTGGACTACGAATACAATGAGCAGTTCTTC. Its protein is CASSLLDYEYNEQFF.

V gene TRBV19 combines with J gene TRBJ1-2; TRBD1 matches 9 bases. The CDR3 is 13 residues long. V was clipped by 6 bases and J by 7 bases; unmatched bases: 6. CDR1 LNHDA and CDR2 SQIVND come from the germline V gene (reference sequence). The CDR3 bases are TGTGCCAGTAGGGCCGACAGGGGGGTTGGCTACACCTTC. Translating gives CASRADRGVGYTF.

The chain combines TRBV28 with TRBJ1-4; tentative D call: TRBD1 (6 bases). Per the germline V gene, CDR1 is MDHEN and CDR2 is SYDVKM. The CDR3 has 13 residues. V lost 10 bases, J lost 3 bases, and 12 bases lay in between. CDR3 bases: TGTGCCATTACGGACAGCCCTAATGAAAAACTGTTTTTT. Protein product: CAITDSPNEKLFF.

This clone was recorded only once. The chain has TRBV6-1 and TRBJ2-7, with a tentative D call TRBD2 (7 bases). Germline V CDR1 and CDR2: MNHNS, SASEGT. The CDR3 loop spans 15 amino acids. Trimming took off 1 base at V and 3 bases at J, with 13 bases between the two ends. CDR3 loop: CASSEGRGGLYEQYF. CDR3 coding DNA: TGTGCCAGCAGTGAAGGTAGGGGGGGTCTCTACGAGCAGTACTTC.

This clone was counted between two and nine times. This chain uses TRBV28 with TRBJ2-1; TRBD2 aligns across 12 bases. CDR1 and CDR2 from the germline V gene are MDHEN and SYDVKM. J lost 9 bases, V lost 8 bases, and 11 bases had no gene match. The CDR3 extends over 15 amino acids. The CDR3 bases are TGTGCCAGCTTCCCTCCCGGACTAGCGGGAACTGAGCAGTTCTTC. The encoded protein is CASFPPGLAGTEQFF.

The chain has TRBV30 and TRBJ1-2; 12 nucleotides match TRBD1. This CDR3 spans 13 amino acids. The ends lost 5 bases at V and 8 bases at J; junction bases unmatched: 6. Germline lookup yields CDR1 GTSNPN and CDR2 SVGIG (reference sequence). The CDR3 sequence is CAWGGQGAQGYTF. The CDR3 DNA reads as TGTGCCTGGGGGGGACAGGGGGCGCAGGGCTACACCTTC.

A single count supports this clone. This sequence joins TRBV18 and TRBJ1-1; TRBD1 matches at 7 bases. Germline V gene sequence: CDR1 KGHSH, CDR2 LQKENI. The CDR3 length is 17 residues. J lost 5 bases, V lost 3 bases, and 15 bases had no gene match. The CDR3 nucleotides are TGTGCCAGCTCACCGTATATCTCCCAGGGGGGAAAAACTGAAGCTTTCTTT. Protein product: CASSPYISQGGKTEAFF.

This chain joins TRBV25-1 and TRBJ2-5; D is possibly TRBD1 (5 bases). The CDR3 is made up of 14 amino acids. From germline, CDR1 is MGHDK and CDR2 SYGVNS. The V gene lost 2 bases and the J gene lost 2 bases, with 9 bases spanning the gap. Here the CDR3 reads CASSEPQGQETQYF. The CDR3 DNA is TGTGCCAGCAGTGAACCCCAGGGACAAGAGACCCAGTACTTC.

The chain is built from TRBV28 and TRBJ2-3, with 8 bases aligning to TRBD2. The junction had 19 bases not matched to a gene; V was cut back by 6 bases and J by 8 bases. This CDR3 contains 17 residues. Germline V gene data show CDR1 as MDHEN and CDR2 as SYDVKM. The CDR3 region has the DNA TGTGCCAGCAGCTCCGAAAGGCTCGCGGGAGGTAGAGGTACGCAGTATTTT. Encoded protein: CASSSERLAGGRGTQYF.

The rearrangement joins TRBV11-2 to TRBJ2-1, with a possible D match to TRBD2 (6 bases). Germline V gives CDR1 SGHAT, CDR2 FQNNGV. Trimming took 5 bases from V and 4 from J, leaving 15 bases between them. The CDR3 runs to 15 residues. The CDR3 DNA is TGTGCCAGCAGCCCGGTCGGTAGCGGATACAATGAGCAGTTCTTC. It encodes CASSPVGSGYNEQFF.

The CDR3 DNA reads as TGCGCCAGCAGCCGACAAACAGGGACAACTAATGAAAAACTGTTTTTT. It codes for CASSRQTGTTNEKLFF. The chain has TRBV5-1 and TRBJ1-4, with D maybe TRBD1 (6 bases). Per the germline V gene, CDR1 is SGHRS and CDR2 is YFSETQ. This CDR3 has 16 amino acids. The V and J ends lost 4 bases and 0 bases respectively, with 13 bases between them.

The chain employs TRBV5-4 and TRBJ1-2; 7 positions agree with TRBD1. Per germline, CDR1 SGHNT and CDR2 YYREEE (reference sequence). The CDR3 length is 16 residues. The J segment lost 8 bases and the V segment lost 2 bases, leaving 15 bases of the junction unmatched. CDR3 DNA: TGTGCCAGCAGCTTTTATACTTTAGGGGGCGCGGGAGGCTACACCTTC. Protein product: CASSFYTLGGAGGYTF.

J is TRBJ1-2 and V is TRBV29-1; 8 nucleotides line up with TRBD1. CDR1 and CDR2 (germline): SQVTM, ANQGSEA. Losses at the gene ends were 6 bases for V and 8 bases for J; bases not matched to a gene: 8. The CDR3 sequence is 12 residues long. The CDR3 sequence is CSVETGVEGYTF. The CDR3 DNA is TGCAGCGTGGAGACAGGGGTGGAAGGCTACACCTTC.

This clone was found a few times. The V and J genes are TRBV19 and TRBJ1-3, with D possibly TRBD1 on 5 matching bases. The CDR3 contains 15 residues. Trimming removed 1 base at V and 0 bases at J, with 7 bases between. Germline V gene sequence: CDR1 LNHDA, CDR2 SQIVND (reference sequence). The CDR3, as DNA: TGTGCCAGTAGTATAGGACAGACCTCTGGAAACACCATATATTTT. Translating it yields CASSIGQTSGNTIYF.

The gene calls are TRBV6-5 and TRBJ2-3; D gene uncertain. V lost 3 bases to trimming and J lost 6 bases, with 4 bases between them. The germline CDR1 and CDR2 sequences are MNHEY and SVGAGI. This CDR3 spans 11 amino acids. CDR3 nucleotide sequence: TGTGCCAGCAGTTATATGGATACGCAGTATTTT. Protein sequence: CASSYMDTQYF.

The chain couples TRBV7-9 to TRBJ1-3, with unresolved D. The CDR3 covers 13 residues. Germline V lookup: CDR1 SEHNR, CDR2 FQNEAQ (reference sequence). Trimming took 4 bases from V and 0 from J, leaving 4 bases between them. CDR3 sequence: CASSSNSGNTIYF. The DNA of the CDR3 is TGTGCCAGCAGCTCAAACTCTGGAAACACCATATATTTT.

This chain connects TRBV5-6 to TRBJ2-5, with D possibly TRBD1 on 5 matching bases. The CDR3 extends over 14 amino acids. CDR1 is SGHDT, CDR2 YYEEEE, per germline. The germline V and J ends were trimmed by 1 base and 5 bases, with 12 bases remaining between them. CDR3 region: CASSLRAGMETQYF. The CDR3 DNA reads TGTGCCAGCAGCTTGAGGGCAGGGATGGAGACCCAGTACTTC.

The chain combines TRBV5-1 with TRBJ2-1, with D maybe TRBD2 (5 bases). This CDR3 spans 13 amino acids. From germline, CDR1 is SGHRS and CDR2 YFSETQ. The V and J ends lost 1 base and 8 bases respectively, with 10 bases between them. CDR3 coding DNA: TGCGCCAGCAGCTTGCCGGGGTCGGATGAGCAGTTCTTC. This codes for CASSLPGSDEQFF.

The V and J genes are TRBV5-6 and TRBJ1-2, with TRBD1 as a possible D gene (6 bases). Germline assignment: CDR1 SGHDT and CDR2 YYEEEE. V lost 4 bases, J lost 4 bases, and 23 bases lay in between. The CDR3 consists of 17 residues. The CDR3 region has the DNA TGTGCCAGCAGCCGCACCGGACAGCCACTCAGGGCCTATGGCTACACCTTC. Translated: CASSRTGQPLRAYGYTF. Full variable domain (rest looked up from reference TRBV5-6 and TRBJ1-2): DAGVTQSPTHLIKTRGQQVTLRCSPKSGHDTVSWYQQALGQGPQFIFQYYEEEERQRGNFPDRFSGHQFPNYSSELNVNALLLGDSALYLCASSRTGQPLRAYGYTFGSGTRLTVV.

This clone was observed a few times. The chain is built from TRBV6-1 and TRBJ2-2, with D uncertain. Germline loops: CDR1 MNHNS, CDR2 SASEGT. CDR3 length: 14 amino acids. V lost 2 bases and J lost 0, with 4 bases in between. CDR3 in DNA: TGTGCCAGCAGTGAACCGTCGAACACCGGGGAGCTGTTTTTT. As protein: CASSEPSNTGELFF.